Presented here are 27 T cell receptor beta chains from one specimen sequenced in a study of T cell repertoires in ileal Crohn's disease (dated by TCRdb to between 2018 and 2021). Library preparation employed the immunoSEQ multiplex PCR assay. TCRdb took this table from immuneACCESS and kept in-frame rearrangements with V and J called. Such tables lack part of the clones; where checked against another copy, unresolved V genes explain under half of the gap, and the rest is unexplained. Recorded for this sample are approximately 12,000 clones; just over 75% of them occurred a single time. The ten largest account for 4.5% to 5.5% of the sample. Input material: ileal tissue. The receptors here all came from an adult with Crohn's disease.

The V call is TRBV29-1, the J call TRBJ2-5; TRBD1 is a possible D gene (6 bases). Trimming left V 3 bases short and J 5 bases short, with 13 bases between. The CDR3 totals 13 residues. Germline CDR1 SQVTM, CDR2 ANQGSEA. The CDR3 DNA is TGCAGCGTTGACGACAGGACCACGGAGACCCAGTACTTC. Translation: CSVDDRTTETQYF. Full variable domain (outside the CDR3, taken from reference TRBV29-1 and TRBJ2-5): SAVISQKPSRDICQRGTSLTIQCQVDSQVTMMFWYRQQPGQSLTLIATANQGSEATYESGFVIDKFPISRPNLTFSTLTVSNMSPEDSSIYLCSVDDRTTETQYFGPGTRLLVL.

The chain joins TRBV6-1 to TRBJ1-2; 9 bases map to TRBD1. V shed 3 bases, J shed 13 bases, and the junction held 9 bases outside the gene matches. CDR3 length: 13 residues. CDR1 is MNHNS and CDR2 is SASEGT in the germline V gene. DNA of the CDR3: TGTGCCAGCAGTGAGGGACAGGGACTGAGTCTCACCTTC. It translates to CASSEGQGLSLTF.

In DNA form, the CDR3 reads TGTGCCAGCAGTCTCATCTTGGCAGGACAAAACTATGGCTACACCTTC. Translating it yields CASSLILAGQNYGYTF. V is TRBV27 and J is TRBJ1-2, with D possibly TRBD1 on 5 matching bases. The CDR3 extends over 16 amino acids. V gave up 5 bases and J gave up 2 bases, with 18 bases separating them. Germline V gene lookup returns CDR1 MNHEY and CDR2 SMNVEV (reference sequence).

The chain combines TRBV30 with TRBJ2-3; 14 bases are a match to TRBD2. The germline CDR1 and CDR2 sequences are GTSNPN and SVGIG (reference sequence). The CDR3 is 17 residues long. Unmatched junction bases numbered 7, after V lost 1 base and J lost 4 bases. CDR3 in amino acids: CAWSASGTSGSPDTQYF. In nucleotides, the CDR3 is TGTGCCTGGAGTGCGAGTGGGACTAGCGGGAGCCCAGATACGCAGTATTTT.

The chain has TRBV6-5 and TRBJ2-7; D is perhaps TRBD2 (5 bases). Germline lookup yields CDR1 MNHEY and CDR2 SVGAGI. The CDR3 spans 15 residues. Trimming left V 9 bases short and J 3 bases short, with 21 bases between. The CDR3 coding sequence is TGTGCCAGTGGGTGGACTGCTATCCCGATCTACGAGCAGTACTTC. Its translation: CASGWTAIPIYEQYF.

The V call is TRBV28, the J call TRBJ2-7; TRBD2 matches 10 bases. Unmatched junction bases numbered 9, after V lost 4 bases and J lost 3 bases. Germline assignment: CDR1 MDHEN and CDR2 SYDVKM. This CDR3 is 16 amino acids long. CDR3 DNA: TGTGCCAGCAGTTCCTATAGCGGGGGGCCGAACTACGAGCAGTACTTC. Protein: CASSSYSGGPNYEQYF.

The chain combines TRBV28 with TRBJ1-5; TRBD1 agrees at 11 bases. Germline trimming cut 2 bases from V and 4 bases from J; bases unmatched to any gene: 7. The CDR3 is made up of 17 amino acids. Germline values: CDR1 MDHEN, CDR2 SYDVKM. In DNA, the CDR3 is TGTGCCAGCAGTTTACGCCGGGGACAGGGGGGGAATCAGCCCCAGCATTTT. Translation gives CASSLRRGQGGNQPQHF.

V is TRBV5-1 and J is TRBJ1-4; 9 bases map to TRBD1. Germline CDR1 SGHRS, CDR2 YFSETQ. The ends lost 4 bases at V and 5 bases at J; junction bases unmatched: 9. CDR3 length equals 16 residues. DNA of the CDR3: TGCGCCAGCAGCCAGGACAGGGGAAGGGGAAATGAAAAACTGTTTTTT. This encodes CASSQDRGRGNEKLFF.

The chain employs TRBV2 and TRBJ2-3; TRBD1 aligns across 9 bases. V lost 6 bases to trimming and J lost 4 bases; unmatched junction nucleotides: 11. The germline V gene has CDR1 SNHLY and CDR2 FYNNEI. The CDR3 contains 16 residues. CDR3 nucleotides: TGTGCCAGCAGCGAGTCTACAGGGGGCGATTCAGATACGCAGTATTTT. Its protein product is CASSESTGGDSDTQYF.

In this sample, this clone turned up a few times. Relative to the germline gene, one junction end is altered; a read error may explain this. V is TRBV5-5 and J is TRBJ2-1, with 12 positions matching TRBD2. This CDR3 is built from 15 residues. The germline V gene encodes CDR1 SGHKS and CDR2 YYEKEE (reference sequence). CDR3 bases: TGTGCCAGCAGCTCCGGATGGACTAGCGGGAACGCTGGGGTCTTC. It is translated as CASSSGWTSGNAGVF.

The V call is TRBV11-2, the J call TRBJ1-1; 10 positions agree with TRBD1. The CDR3 runs to 15 residues. Germline CDR1 and CDR2: SGHAT and FQNNGV. V lost 2 bases to trimming and J lost 4 bases; unmatched junction nucleotides: 4. CDR3 coding DNA: TGTGCCAGCAGCTTAAGGGACAGGGGTCTCACTGAAGCTTTCTTT. This codes for CASSLRDRGLTEAFF. Looking up the rest from reference TRBV11-2 and TRBJ1-1 gives the full variable domain: EAGVAQSPRYKIIEKRQSVAFWCNPISGHATLYWYQQILGQGPKLLIQFQNNGVVDDSQLPKDRFSAERLKGVDSTLKIQPAKLEDSAVYLCASSLRDRGLTEAFFGQGTRLTVV.

The J gene is TRBJ1-2, the V gene TRBV28; D perhaps matches TRBD1 (5 bases). This CDR3 has 13 amino acids. Germline CDR1 and CDR2: MDHEN and SYDVKM. V was shortened by 6 bases and J by 1 base, with 9 bases between the two germline ends. The CDR3 region is CASRDTVNYGYTF. CDR3 DNA: TGTGCCAGCAGGGACACCGTTAACTATGGCTACACCTTC.

This chain connects TRBV19 to TRBJ1-5; D remains ambiguous. Trimming took off 8 bases at V and 5 bases at J, with 16 bases between the two ends. Germline-derived CDR1 and CDR2 are LNHDA and SQIVND (reference sequence). The CDR3 is 14 residues long. DNA of the CDR3: TGTGCCAGTCGCTCGCGGGCGGTCGATCAGCCCCAGCATTTT. Protein product: CASRSRAVDQPQHF.

In this sample, this clone turned up a few times. J is TRBJ1-1 and V is TRBV5-1; TRBD1 matches 8 bases. The germline V gene has CDR1 SGHRS and CDR2 YFSETQ. The CDR3 spans 17 residues. V lost 0 bases, J lost 1 base, and 8 bases stayed unmatched. This CDR3 is CASSLGAGGPGNTEAFF. In nucleotides, the CDR3 is TGCGCCAGCAGCTTGGGGGCAGGGGGCCCCGGGAACACTGAAGCTTTCTTT. The whole variable domain, filled in from reference TRBV5-1 and TRBJ1-1, reads KAGVTQTPRYLIKTRGQQVTLSCSPISGHRSVSWYQQTPGQGLQFLFEYFSETQRNKGNFPGRFSGRQFSNSRSEMNVSTLELGDSALYLCASSLGAGGPGNTEAFFGQGTRLTVV.

The chain has TRBV19 and TRBJ1-5, with 10 bases matching TRBD1. The CDR3 has 17 amino acids. V shed 5 bases, J shed 5 bases, and the junction held 12 bases outside the gene matches. Germline values: CDR1 LNHDA, CDR2 SQIVND (reference sequence). For the CDR3, the DNA is TGTGCCAGTAGTGGGAGGAGGGACAGGGGCGTTGATCAGCCCCAGCATTTT. It encodes CASSGRRDRGVDQPQHF. Using reference TRBV19 and TRBJ1-5 for the parts outside the CDR3, the full variable domain is DGGITQSPKYLFRKEGQNVTLSCEQNLNHDAMYWYRQDPGQGLRLIYYSQIVNDFQKGDIAEGYSVSREKKESFPLTVTSAQKNPTAFYLCASSGRRDRGVDQPQHFGDGTRLSIL.

This chain uses TRBV7-2 with TRBJ1-5, with D unresolved. The CDR3 extends over 13 amino acids. The germline gives CDR1 SGHTA, CDR2 FQGNSA. V was cut by 5 bases and J by 6 bases, with 11 bases left in between. The CDR3 DNA sequence: TGTGCCAGCAGCAACCGGGTGGGTCAGCCCCAGCATTTT. This sequence encodes CASSNRVGQPQHF.

The V and J genes are TRBV4-1 and TRBJ2-7, with 13 bases lining up with TRBD2. The CDR3 runs to 20 residues. Trimming removed 0 bases from V and 1 base from J; junction bases left unmatched: 12. The germline V gene encodes CDR1 MGHRA and CDR2 YSYEKL. The CDR3 DNA is TGCGCCAGCAGCCAAGATCAGCAGGGACTAGCGGGGCTAGCTTCCTACGAGCAGTACTTC. The encoded protein is CASSQDQQGLAGLASYEQYF.

The genes are TRBV19 and TRBJ2-7, with 9 bases matching TRBD1. Germline V gene lookup returns CDR1 LNHDA and CDR2 SQIVND (reference sequence). The V segment lost 4 bases and the J segment 2 bases; nucleotides outside the gene matches: 12. The CDR3 spans 17 residues. In nucleotides, the CDR3 is TGTGCCAGTAGTAACCTCGGCGGGACAGGGTCAACCTACGAGCAGTACTTC. Translated, it gives CASSNLGGTGSTYEQYF. The full variable domain, rest sourced from reference TRBV19 and TRBJ2-7, is DGGITQSPKYLFRKEGQNVTLSCEQNLNHDAMYWYRQDPGQGLRLIYYSQIVNDFQKGDIAEGYSVSREKKESFPLTVTSAQKNPTAFYLCASSNLGGTGSTYEQYFGPGTRLTVT.

The genes are TRBV2 and TRBJ2-7, with TRBD2 identical over 9 bases. V shed 8 bases, J shed 7 bases, and the junction held 12 bases outside the gene matches. CDR1 and CDR2 from the germline V gene are SNHLY and FYNNEI. The length of the CDR3 is 14 residues. This CDR3 is CASGGSGGPPEQYF. CDR3 nucleotide sequence: TGTGCCAGCGGGGGTAGCGGGGGCCCTCCAGAGCAGTACTTC.

The chain recombines TRBV10-1 with TRBJ2-1; 7 bases map to TRBD2. This CDR3 is 12 amino acids long. The V gene's germline CDR1 is WNHNN and CDR2 SYGVQD (reference sequence). Trimming removed 4 bases from V and 6 bases from J; junction bases left unmatched: 0. The CDR3: CASSGTSNEQFF. The CDR3, as DNA: TGCGCCAGCAGTGGGACTAGCAATGAGCAGTTCTTC.

V is TRBV6-1 and J is TRBJ2-7, with 11 bases fitting TRBD2. The germline V gene encodes CDR1 MNHNS and CDR2 SASEGT. V was pared by 5 bases and J by 6 bases, with 6 bases of the junction left unmatched. The CDR3 has 14 amino acids. The CDR3 loop reads CASSPSGGSGEQYF. The CDR3 nucleotides read TGTGCCAGCAGTCCTAGCGGGGGGTCAGGCGAGCAGTACTTC.

The rearrangement uses TRBV11-3 and TRBJ2-3; possible D gene TRBD2, 5 bases. Germline V gene sequence: CDR1 SGHNT, CDR2 YENEEA. The CDR3 runs 13 residues. V was trimmed by 5 bases and J by 4 bases, leaving 10 bases between them. The CDR3 DNA follows: TGTGCCAGCAGCACCCCCGGGGCAGATACGCAGTATTTT. Translation gives CASSTPGADTQYF.

On this clone: The junction departs from germline at one end; a sequencing error may be responsible. This chain uses TRBV5-6 with TRBJ1-2; perhaps TRBD1 as D (6 bases). The CDR3 loop spans 13 amino acids. CDR1 SGHDT and CDR2 YYEEEE come from the germline V gene. This CDR3 is CASSPEGVFGCTF. The CDR3 DNA reads as TGTGCCAGCAGCCCTGAGGGGGTTTTTGGCTGCACCTTC.

The chain has TRBV5-1 and TRBJ1-1; D gene ambiguous. Germline loops: CDR1 SGHRS, CDR2 YFSETQ. The CDR3 is 14 amino acids. V shed 0 bases and J shed 4 bases, with 10 bases lying between them. The CDR3 DNA sequence: TGCGCCAGCAGCTTGGAAGTGGGCCTCACTGAAGCTTTCTTT. As protein: CASSLEVGLTEAFF.

The table lists this clone with a count of one. Here the CDR3 DNA reads TGTGCCAGCAGCTCTACAGGTTGGAACACTGAAGCTTTCTTT. It specifies CASSSTGWNTEAFF. The genes are TRBV11-1 and TRBJ1-1, with a tentative D call TRBD1 (5 bases). Trimming shortened V by 4 bases and J by 1 base, and 10 bases separated the two germline ends. Germline CDR1 reads SGHAT; CDR2 reads FQDESV (reference sequence). This CDR3 comprises 14 residues.

The chain is built from TRBV30 and TRBJ1-2, with TRBD1 as a possible D gene (6 bases). Per the germline V gene, CDR1 is GTSNPN and CDR2 is SVGIG (reference sequence). Trimming removed 0 bases from V and 4 bases from J, with 9 bases in between. The CDR3 is 13 amino acids. The CDR3 bases are TGTGCCTGGAGTGTACAGGGTAGCTATGGCTACACCTTC. Amino acid sequence: CAWSVQGSYGYTF.

The genes are TRBV11-2 and TRBJ1-1; maybe TRBD1 (6 bases). V lost 4 bases and J lost 11, with 14 bases in between. The CDR3 runs to 12 residues. Germline V gene sequence: CDR1 SGHAT, CDR2 FQNNGV. The CDR3 spells CASSSYRVDAFF. The CDR3 region has the DNA TGTGCCAGCAGCTCCTACAGGGTAGACGCTTTCTTT.